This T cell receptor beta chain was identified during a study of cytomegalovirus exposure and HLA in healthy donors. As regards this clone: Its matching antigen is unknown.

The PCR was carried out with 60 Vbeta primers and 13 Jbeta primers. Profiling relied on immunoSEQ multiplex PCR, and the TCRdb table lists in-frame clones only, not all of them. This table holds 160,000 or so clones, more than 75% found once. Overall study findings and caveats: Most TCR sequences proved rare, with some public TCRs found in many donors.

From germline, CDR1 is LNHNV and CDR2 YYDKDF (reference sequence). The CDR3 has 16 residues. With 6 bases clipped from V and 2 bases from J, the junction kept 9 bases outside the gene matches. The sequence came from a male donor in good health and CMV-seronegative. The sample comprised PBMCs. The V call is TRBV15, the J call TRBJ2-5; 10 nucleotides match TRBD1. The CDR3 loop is CATSSGRDRGQETQYF. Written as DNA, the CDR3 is TGTGCCACCAGTTCGGGCCGGGACAGGGGACAAGAGACCCAGTACTTC.